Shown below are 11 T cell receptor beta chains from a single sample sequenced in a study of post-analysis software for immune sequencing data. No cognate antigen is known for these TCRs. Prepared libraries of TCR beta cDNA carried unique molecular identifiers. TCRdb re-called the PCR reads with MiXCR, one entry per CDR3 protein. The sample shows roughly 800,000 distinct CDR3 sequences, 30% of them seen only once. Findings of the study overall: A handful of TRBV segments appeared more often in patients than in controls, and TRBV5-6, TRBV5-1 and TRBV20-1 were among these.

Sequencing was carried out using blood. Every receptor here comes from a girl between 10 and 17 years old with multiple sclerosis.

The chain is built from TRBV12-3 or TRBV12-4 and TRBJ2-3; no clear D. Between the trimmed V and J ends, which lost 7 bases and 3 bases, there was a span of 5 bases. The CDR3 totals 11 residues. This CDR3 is CASMSTDTQYF. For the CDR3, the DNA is TGTGCCAGCATGTCAACAGATACGCAGTATTTT.

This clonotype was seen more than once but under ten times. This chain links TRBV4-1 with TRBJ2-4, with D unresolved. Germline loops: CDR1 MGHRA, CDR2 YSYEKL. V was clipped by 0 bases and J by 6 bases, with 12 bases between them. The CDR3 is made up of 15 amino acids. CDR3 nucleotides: TGCGCCAGCAGCCAAGATATCACAGTGGGAAACATTCAGTACTTC. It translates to CASSQDITVGNIQYF.

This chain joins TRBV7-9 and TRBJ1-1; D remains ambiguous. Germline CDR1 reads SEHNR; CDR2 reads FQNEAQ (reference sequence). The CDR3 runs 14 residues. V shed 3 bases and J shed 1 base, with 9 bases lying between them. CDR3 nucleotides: TGTGCCAGCAGCTTCGGACCGCCGAACACTGAAGCTTTCTTT. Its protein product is CASSFGPPNTEAFF. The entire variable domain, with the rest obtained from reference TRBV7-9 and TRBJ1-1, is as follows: DTGVSQNPRHKITKRGQNVTFRCDPISEHNRLYWYRQTLGQGPEFLTYFQNEAQLEKSRLLSDRFSAERPKGSFSTLEIQRTEQGDSAMYLCASSFGPPNTEAFFGQGTRLTVV.

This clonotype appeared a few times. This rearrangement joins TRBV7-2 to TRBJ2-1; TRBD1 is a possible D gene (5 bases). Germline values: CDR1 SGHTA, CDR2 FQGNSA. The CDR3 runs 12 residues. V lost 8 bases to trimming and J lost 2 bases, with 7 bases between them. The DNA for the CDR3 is TGTGCCAGCGACAGTCCCTACAATGAGCAGTTCTTC. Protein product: CASDSPYNEQFF.

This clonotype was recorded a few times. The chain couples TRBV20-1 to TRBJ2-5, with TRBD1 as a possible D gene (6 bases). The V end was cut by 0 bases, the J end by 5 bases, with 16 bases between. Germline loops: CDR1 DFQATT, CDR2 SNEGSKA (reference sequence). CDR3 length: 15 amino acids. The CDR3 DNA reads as TGCAGTGCTAGAGATCACAGGGCGTGGGAGGAGACCCAGTACTTC. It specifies CSARDHRAWEETQYF.

The CDR3 reads CSASPAGQGAVQYF. Here the CDR3 DNA reads TGCAGTGCTAGCCCCGCCGGACAGGGGGCCGTGCAGTACTTC. The V gene is TRBV20-1, the J gene TRBJ2-5; 11 bases map to TRBD1. V trimming: 3 bases; J trimming: 11 bases; junction bases outside the gene matches: 11. Germline CDR1 DFQATT, CDR2 SNEGSKA (reference sequence). The CDR3 sequence is 14 residues long.

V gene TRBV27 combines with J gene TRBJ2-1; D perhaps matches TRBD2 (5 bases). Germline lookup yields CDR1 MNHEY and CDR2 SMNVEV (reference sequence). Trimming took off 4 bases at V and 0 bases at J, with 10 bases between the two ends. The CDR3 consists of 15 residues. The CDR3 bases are TGTGCCAGCAGTTCCCTAGCCCGCTCCTACAATGAGCAGTTCTTC. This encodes CASSSLARSYNEQFF.

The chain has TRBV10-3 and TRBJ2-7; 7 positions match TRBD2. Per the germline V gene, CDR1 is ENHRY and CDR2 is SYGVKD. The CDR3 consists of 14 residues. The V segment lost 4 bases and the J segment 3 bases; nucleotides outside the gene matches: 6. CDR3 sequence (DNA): TGTGCCATCAGTGGATCGACGGGGGGCTACGAGCAGTACTTC. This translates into CAISGSTGGYEQYF.

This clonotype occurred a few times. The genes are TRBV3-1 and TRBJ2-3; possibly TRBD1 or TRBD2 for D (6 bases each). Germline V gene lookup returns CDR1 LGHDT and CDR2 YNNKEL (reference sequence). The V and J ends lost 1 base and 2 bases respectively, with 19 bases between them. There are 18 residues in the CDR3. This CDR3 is CASSQGVGTGALTDTQYF. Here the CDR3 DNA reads TGTGCCAGCAGCCAAGGAGTGGGGACGGGGGCGCTCACAGATACGCAGTATTTT.

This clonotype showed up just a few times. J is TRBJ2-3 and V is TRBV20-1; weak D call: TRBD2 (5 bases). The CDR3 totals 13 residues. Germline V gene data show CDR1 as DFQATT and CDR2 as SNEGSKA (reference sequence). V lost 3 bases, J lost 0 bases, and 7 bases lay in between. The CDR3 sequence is CSASGDSTDTQYF. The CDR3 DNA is TGCAGTGCTAGCGGGGATAGCACAGATACGCAGTATTTT.

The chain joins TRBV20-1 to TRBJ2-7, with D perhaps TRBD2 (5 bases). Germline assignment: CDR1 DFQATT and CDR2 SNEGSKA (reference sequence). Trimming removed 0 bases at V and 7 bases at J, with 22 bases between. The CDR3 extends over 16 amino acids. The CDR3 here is CSARDARREVTREQYF. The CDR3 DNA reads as TGCAGTGCTAGAGATGCCCGCCGAGAGGTAACTAGGGAGCAGTACTTC.